This entry describes one T cell receptor beta chain. This clonotype was detected only a few times. Its target antigen remains unknown. Qualities for individual bases were not recorded, and no much larger clone is one base off. These reads were obtained on an Illumina NovaSeq 6000. Synthesis of TCR cDNA relied on 5'RACE template switching, a step that introduced a universal primer site along with unique molecular identifiers. Priming of cDNA synthesis was performed from both the TCR alpha and TCR beta constant segments. Libraries were amplified in two PCR steps, with sample barcodes and sequencing adapters added in the second step. Sequencing of libraries was performed on Illumina HiSeq 2500 (2x100 bp) or NovaSeq (2x150 bp). In the source study's methods: MIGEC was used to demultiplex reads and collapse the reads into UMI consensus sequences, and MiXCR was used for V(D)J alignment. Using edgeR on replicate PBMC samples, clonotypes were called vaccine-responding if FDR was below 0.01 and the log2 fold change was above 5 up to day 15. Each bulk clonotype received a CD4 or CD8 identity based on whether the sequenced CD4 or CD8 repertoire contained that clonotype at higher abundance. TCRdb reprocessing: public reads trimmed at Q25 with fastp, clones called with MiXCR, in-frame beta chains kept. Rows are unified per CDR3 protein, each entry keeping the most common DNA and genes. The V and J calls and clone size come from TCRdb's table, not from the authors' own analysis. Counted in this sample were 300,000 to 350,000 distinct CDR3 sequences; about 4% of them appeared once. The ten largest make up 24% of the sample.

Reading the germline V gene gives CDR1 SGHAT and CDR2 FQNNGV. Its CDR3 holds 19 amino acids, cysteine through phenylalanine. Only the CDR3 portion is preserved as DNA: 57 bases, with reading frame beginning at the first base. A distance of 22 bases separates the germline ends of V and J, which lose 0 bases and 4 bases respectively. What the treatment or condition label conveys for this sample: live attenuated yellow fever vaccine strain. Two biological replicates of bulk PBMCs were collected at each blood-draw timepoint. A standard Ficoll-Paque protocol was used to isolate PBMCs from peripheral blood. TriZol was used to extract RNA from bulk PBMCs, from CD4 and CD8 fractions, and from dextramer-positive and dextramer-negative fractions. The data derive from a study of T cells after yellow fever vaccination (dated by TCRdb to between 2018 and 2020). Background for the entire study: The SMART-Seq v4 Ultra Low Input RNA kit was used to prepare libraries from fractions with low cell numbers. To follow T-cell clones before and after both primary and booster YFV17D yellow fever vaccination, bulk TCR alpha and beta repertoires underwent longitudinal sequencing. Bulk PBMC replicates and cell subsets were isolated from blood drawn at multiple timepoints before and after both primary and secondary immunization. Two healthy male donors, one aged 18 to 29 and one aged 30 to 39 years, were included in the cohort.

Overall study outcomes, separate from this receptor: The secondary T-cell response was weaker than the primary response but faster, peaking on day 5 instead of day 15. A small fraction of clonotypes showed up in both the CD4 and CD8 compartments, probably as a result of convergent recombination. Most clones expanded after primary vaccination were re-detected after the booster (96% of CD4 and 88% of CD8), suggesting broad memory maintenance. FACS-sorted repertoires could contain abundant contaminating clonotypes from the bulk population, so computational filtering was required. Only a couple of donors were included in the study, so the extent to which the findings can be generalized is limited.

The origin of this receptor is a young man who received the YFV17D yellow fever vaccine. The chain was built from TRBV11-2 and TRBJ2-1; the D call is tentative, TRBD1 or TRBD2, as each matches 5 bases. The starting material was PBMCs, obtained 5 days after the yellow fever booster vaccination. The CDR3 protein sequence reads: CASSLDGLGLLPGYNEQFF. The bases are TGTGCCAGCAGCTTAGACGGCCTAGGACTCCTCCCAGGGTACAATGAGCAGTTCTTC.